This TCR beta chain was identified during a study of PD-1 blockade in classical Hodgkin lymphoma. With 3 bases removed from V and 2 bases from J, the gap between germline ends came to 20 bases. Germline assignment: CDR1 SGHVS and CDR2 FNYEAQ. This CDR3 is built from 17 residues. The protocol was immunoSEQ multiplex PCR, while the TCRdb copy is restricted to in-frame clones and leaves out a portion. The table shows fewer than 25,000 clones, with roughly 88% occurring only once. Time point of the sample: cycle 4 day 1 (C4D1), after five to seven weeks of nivolumab. Each patient experienced a relapse that followed autologous stem cell transplantation, and brentuximab vedotin exposure varied.

The sample in question was peripheral blood mononuclear cells (PBMCs), obtained before the fourth cycle of nivolumab. The clonotype comes from a human donor with classical Hodgkin lymphoma. The rearrangement uses TRBV7-6 and TRBJ2-7; no reliable D call. The CDR3 bases are TGTGCCAGCAGCTTGGCCCCGGGCCATATTAAACCCTACGAGCAGTACTTC. It is translated as CASSLAPGHIKPYEQYF.